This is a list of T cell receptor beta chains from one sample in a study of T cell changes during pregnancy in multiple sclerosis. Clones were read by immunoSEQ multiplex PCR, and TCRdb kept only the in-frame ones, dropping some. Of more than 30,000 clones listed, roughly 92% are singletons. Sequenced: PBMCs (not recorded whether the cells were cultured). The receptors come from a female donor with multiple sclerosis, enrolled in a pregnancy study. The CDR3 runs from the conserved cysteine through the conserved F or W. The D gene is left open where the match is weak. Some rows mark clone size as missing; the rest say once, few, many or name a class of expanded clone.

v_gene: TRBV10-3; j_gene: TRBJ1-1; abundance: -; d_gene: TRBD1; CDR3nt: TGTGCCATCAGTGATCGACAGGGTTACACTGAAGCTTTCTTT; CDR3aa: CAISDRQGYTEAFF
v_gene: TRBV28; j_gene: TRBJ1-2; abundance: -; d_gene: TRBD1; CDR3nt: TGTGCCAGTTGTCCGGGACAGGGGGCGGGAGGCTACACCTTC; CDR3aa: CASCPGQGAGGYTF
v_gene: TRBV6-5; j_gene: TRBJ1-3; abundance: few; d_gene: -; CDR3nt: TGTGCCAGCCTTACAAGTCGCTCTGGAAACACCATATATTTT; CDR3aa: CASLTSRSGNTIYF
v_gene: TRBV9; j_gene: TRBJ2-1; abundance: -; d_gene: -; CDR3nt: TGTGCCAGCAGCGTAGGAACGGGGGACAAGTACAATGAGCAGTTCTTC; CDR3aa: CASSVGTGDKYNEQFF
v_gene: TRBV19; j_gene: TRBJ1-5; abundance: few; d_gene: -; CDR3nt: TGTGCCAGTAGTATAGAACAGTTCAATCAGCCCCAGCATTTT; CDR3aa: CASSIEQFNQPQHF
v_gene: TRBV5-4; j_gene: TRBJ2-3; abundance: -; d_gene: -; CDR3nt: TGTGCCGGACACCGGGACCTCAACACAGATACGCAGTATTTT; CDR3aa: CAGHRDLNTDTQYF
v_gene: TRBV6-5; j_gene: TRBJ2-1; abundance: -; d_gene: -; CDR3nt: TGTGCCAGCAGTTACTCGCAGTGGAATGAGCAGTTCTTC; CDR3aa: CASSYSQWNEQFF
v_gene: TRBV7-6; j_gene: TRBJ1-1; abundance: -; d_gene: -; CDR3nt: TGTGCCAGCAGCTTACTGGCACTCGAACGGCCGGACACTGAAGCTTTCTTT; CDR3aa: CASSLLALERPDTEAFF
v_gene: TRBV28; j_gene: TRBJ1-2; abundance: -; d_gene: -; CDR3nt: TGTGCCAGCAGTATACAGGGAAGGGCGGACTATGGCTACACCTTC; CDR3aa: CASSIQGRADYGYTF
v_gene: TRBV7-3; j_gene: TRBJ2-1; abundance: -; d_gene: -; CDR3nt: TGTGCCAGCAGCTTAATCCCCTCTCTTCTCAATGAGCAGTTCTTC; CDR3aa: CASSLIPSLLNEQFF
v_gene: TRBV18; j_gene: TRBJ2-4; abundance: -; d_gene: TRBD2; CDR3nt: TGTGCCAGCTCACCACCGGGACTAGCGGGAGGTAACATTCAGTACTTC; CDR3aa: CASSPPGLAGGNIQYF
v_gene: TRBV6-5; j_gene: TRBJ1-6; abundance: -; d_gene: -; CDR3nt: TGTGCCAGCAGATCCTCGTGGGAGGGTAATTCACCCCTCCACTTT; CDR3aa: CASRSSWEGNSPLHF
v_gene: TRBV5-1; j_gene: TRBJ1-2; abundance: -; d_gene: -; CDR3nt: TGCGCCAGCAGCTTGACGACACCATATGGCTACACCTTC; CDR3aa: CASSLTTPYGYTF
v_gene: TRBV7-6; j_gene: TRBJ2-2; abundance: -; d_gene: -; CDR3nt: TGTGCCAGCAGCTCCAATTTCCCGACAGGCCCTAACACCGGGGAGCTGTTTTTT; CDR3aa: CASSSNFPTGPNTGELFF
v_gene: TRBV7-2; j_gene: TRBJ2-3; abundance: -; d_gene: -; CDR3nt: TGTGCCAGCAGCTTCAGCGTCACAGATACGCAGTATTTT; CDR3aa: CASSFSVTDTQYF
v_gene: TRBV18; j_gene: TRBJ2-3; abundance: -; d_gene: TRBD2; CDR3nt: TGTGCCAGCTCCCTCGGGAGGGCCGAGGTAGATACGCAGTATTTT; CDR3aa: CASSLGRAEVDTQYF
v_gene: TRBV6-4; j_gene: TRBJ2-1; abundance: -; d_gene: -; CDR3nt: TGTGCCAGCAGTGACTCGGAGCAGAATGAGCAGTTCTTC; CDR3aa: CASSDSEQNEQFF
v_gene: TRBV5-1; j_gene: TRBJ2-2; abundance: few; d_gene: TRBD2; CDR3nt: TGCGCCAGCAGCCCCCGTGGTAGCGGGAGAGCCGGGGAGCTGTTTTTT; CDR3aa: CASSPRGSGRAGELFF
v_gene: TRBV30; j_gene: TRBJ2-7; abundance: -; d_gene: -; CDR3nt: TGTGCCTGGAGAGGCCGGGGCTGGGAGCAGTACTTC; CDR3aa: CAWRGRGWEQYF
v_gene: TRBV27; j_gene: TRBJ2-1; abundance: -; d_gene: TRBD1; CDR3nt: TGTGCCAGCAGTTCCAACCGGGACAGGGGGTCCTACAATGAGCAGTTCTTC; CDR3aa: CASSSNRDRGSYNEQFF
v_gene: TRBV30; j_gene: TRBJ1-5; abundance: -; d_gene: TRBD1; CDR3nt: TGTGCCTGGAGTGTAAGGGTGGGCAGGGGGATCAATCAGCCCCAGCATTTT; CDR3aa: CAWSVRVGRGINQPQHF
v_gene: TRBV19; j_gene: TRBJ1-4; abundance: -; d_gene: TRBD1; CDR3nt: TGTGCCAGTAGTATAGGGACAGGGCCTGAAAAACTGTTTTTT; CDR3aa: CASSIGTGPEKLFF
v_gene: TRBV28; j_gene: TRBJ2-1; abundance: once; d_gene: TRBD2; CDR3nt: TGTGCCAGCAGTCAACCGGGACTAGCTAACAATGAGCAGTTCTTC; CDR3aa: CASSQPGLANNEQFF
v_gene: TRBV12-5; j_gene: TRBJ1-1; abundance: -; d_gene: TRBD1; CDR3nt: TGTGCTAGTGGACCCACAGGGGATACTGAAGCTTTCTTT; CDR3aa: CASGPTGDTEAFF
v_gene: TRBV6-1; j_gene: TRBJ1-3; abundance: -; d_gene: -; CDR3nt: TGTGCCAGCAGTGAAGGGGCAGCCGTAAACACCATATATTTT; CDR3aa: CASSEGAAVNTIYF
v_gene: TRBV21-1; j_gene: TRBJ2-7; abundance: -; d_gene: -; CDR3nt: TGTGCCAGCAGCAACGTGAGGGAGGCCTACGAGCAGTACTTC; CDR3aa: CASSNVREAYEQYF
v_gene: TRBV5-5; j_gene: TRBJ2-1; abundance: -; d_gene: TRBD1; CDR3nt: TGTGCCAGCAGCCCCCTGGGGACAGGGGAAGTTTACAATGAGCAGTTCTTC; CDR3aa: CASSPLGTGEVYNEQFF
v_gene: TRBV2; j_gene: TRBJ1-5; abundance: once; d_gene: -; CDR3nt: TGTGCCAGCCAGGGCTGGGGCTCTCAGCCCCAGCATTTT; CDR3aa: CASQGWGSQPQHF
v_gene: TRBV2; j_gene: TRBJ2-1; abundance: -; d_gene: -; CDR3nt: TGTGCCAGCAGGGGGGACCGCACTCCGACGAATGAGCAGTTCTTC; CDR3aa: CASRGDRTPTNEQFF
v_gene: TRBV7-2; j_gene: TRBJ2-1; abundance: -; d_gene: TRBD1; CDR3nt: TGTGCCAGCAGCTTAGAGGGACAGGGTGGGTTCGAGCAGTTCTTC; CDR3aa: CASSLEGQGGFEQFF
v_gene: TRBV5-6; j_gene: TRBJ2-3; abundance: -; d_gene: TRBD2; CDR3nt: TGTGCCAGCAGCTCCAGGACTAGCAGCAACACAGATACGCAGTATTTT; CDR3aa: CASSSRTSSNTDTQYF
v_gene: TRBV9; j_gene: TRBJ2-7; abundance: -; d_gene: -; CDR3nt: TGTGCCAGCAGCGTAGGCGGAACCTACGAGCAGTACTTC; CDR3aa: CASSVGGTYEQYF
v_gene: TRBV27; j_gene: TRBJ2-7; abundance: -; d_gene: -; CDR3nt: TGTGCCAGCAGTTTATCGATAAGTCGGGCTAGTCCCTACGAGCAGTACTTC; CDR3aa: CASSLSISRASPYEQYF
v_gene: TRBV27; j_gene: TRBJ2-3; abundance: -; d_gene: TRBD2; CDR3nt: TGTGCCAGCAGTTTCTTTAGCGGGAGGGATACGCAGTATTTT; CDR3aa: CASSFFSGRDTQYF
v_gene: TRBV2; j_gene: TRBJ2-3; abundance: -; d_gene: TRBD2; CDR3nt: TGTGCCAGCGTACGGCTAGCGGGAGCGGGGGATACGCAGTATTTT; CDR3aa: CASVRLAGAGDTQYF
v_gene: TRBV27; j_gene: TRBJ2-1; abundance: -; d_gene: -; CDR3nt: TGTGCCAGCATCGGCAGCGGAAGATTTGACTCCTACAATGAGCAGTTCTTC; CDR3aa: CASIGSGRFDSYNEQFF
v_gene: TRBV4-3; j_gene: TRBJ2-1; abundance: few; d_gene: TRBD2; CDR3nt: TGCGCCAGCAGCCCATCTAGCGGGAACCCCTACAATGAGCAGTTCTTC; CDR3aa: CASSPSSGNPYNEQFF
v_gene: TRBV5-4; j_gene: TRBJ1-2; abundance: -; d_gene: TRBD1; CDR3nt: TGTGCCAGCAGCTTGGACCCGGGACAGGGGGCGGTCGATGGCTACACCTTC; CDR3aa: CASSLDPGQGAVDGYTF
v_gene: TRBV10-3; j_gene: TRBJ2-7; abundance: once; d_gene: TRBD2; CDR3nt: TGTGCCATCCGGCGGACTAGCGACGAGCAGTACTTC; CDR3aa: CAIRRTSDEQYF
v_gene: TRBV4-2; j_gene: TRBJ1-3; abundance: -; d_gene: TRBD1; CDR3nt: TGTGCCAGCAGCCACCTGGACAGGGACTCTGGAAACACCATATATTTT; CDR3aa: CASSHLDRDSGNTIYF
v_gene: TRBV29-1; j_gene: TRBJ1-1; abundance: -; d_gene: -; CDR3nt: TGCAGCGTTGAAGATCTTAGGTCACCGGGAGCTTTCTTT; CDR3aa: CSVEDLRSPGAFF
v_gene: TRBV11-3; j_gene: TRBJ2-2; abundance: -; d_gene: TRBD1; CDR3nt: TGTGCCAGCAGCTCGACAGGGAACGGCGGGGAGCTGTTTTTT; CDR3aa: CASSSTGNGGELFF
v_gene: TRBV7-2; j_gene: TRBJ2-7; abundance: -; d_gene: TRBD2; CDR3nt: TGTGCCAGCAGCCCCGGGACTAGCGGGAGGGCTAGCTCCTACGAGCAGTACTTC; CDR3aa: CASSPGTSGRASSYEQYF
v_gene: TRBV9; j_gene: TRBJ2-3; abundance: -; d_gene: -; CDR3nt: TGTGCCAGCAGCCAAGAGGGGTTAAGGGCCACAGATACGCAGTATTTT; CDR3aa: CASSQEGLRATDTQYF
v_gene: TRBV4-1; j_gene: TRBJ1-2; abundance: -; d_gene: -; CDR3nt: TGCGCCAGCAGCCAAAACAGGCTTGGGTACGGCTACACCTTC; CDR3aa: CASSQNRLGYGYTF
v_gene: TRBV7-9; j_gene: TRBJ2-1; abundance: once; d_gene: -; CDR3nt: TGTGCCAGCAGCTTAGTAGTCGTCGGGACTGAACGTGCGCAGTTCTTC; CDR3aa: CASSLVVVGTERAQFF
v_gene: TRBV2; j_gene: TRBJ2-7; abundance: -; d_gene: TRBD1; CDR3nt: TGTGCCAGCGGGGGACAGGGAGGGCCAACTGAGCAGTACTTC; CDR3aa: CASGGQGGPTEQYF
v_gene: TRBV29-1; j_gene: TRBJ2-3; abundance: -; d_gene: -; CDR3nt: TGCAGCGTTGGTTTGGATACGCAGTATTTT; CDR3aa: CSVGLDTQYF
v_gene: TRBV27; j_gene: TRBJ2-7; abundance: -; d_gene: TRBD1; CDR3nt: TGTGCCAGCAGTCCCCTCGGGGGACAGGGCTCGGGGGGCTACGAGCAGTACTTC; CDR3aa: CASSPLGGQGSGGYEQYF
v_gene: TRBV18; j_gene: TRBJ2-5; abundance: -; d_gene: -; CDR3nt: TGTGCCAGCTCACCACTTGCTAGGGCTTGGGAGACCCAGTACTTC; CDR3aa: CASSPLARAWETQYF